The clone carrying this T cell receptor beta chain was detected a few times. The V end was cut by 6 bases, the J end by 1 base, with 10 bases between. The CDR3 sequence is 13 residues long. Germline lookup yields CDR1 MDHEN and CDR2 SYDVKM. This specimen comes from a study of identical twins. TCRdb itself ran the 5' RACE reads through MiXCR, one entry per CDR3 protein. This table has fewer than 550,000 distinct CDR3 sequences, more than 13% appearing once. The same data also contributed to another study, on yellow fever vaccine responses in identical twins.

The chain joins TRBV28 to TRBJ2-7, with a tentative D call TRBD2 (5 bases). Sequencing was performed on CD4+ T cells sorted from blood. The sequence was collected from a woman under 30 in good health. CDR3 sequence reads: CASRTRRSYEQYF. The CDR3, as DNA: TGTGCCAGCAGAACCCGGAGGTCCTACGAGCAGTACTTC.